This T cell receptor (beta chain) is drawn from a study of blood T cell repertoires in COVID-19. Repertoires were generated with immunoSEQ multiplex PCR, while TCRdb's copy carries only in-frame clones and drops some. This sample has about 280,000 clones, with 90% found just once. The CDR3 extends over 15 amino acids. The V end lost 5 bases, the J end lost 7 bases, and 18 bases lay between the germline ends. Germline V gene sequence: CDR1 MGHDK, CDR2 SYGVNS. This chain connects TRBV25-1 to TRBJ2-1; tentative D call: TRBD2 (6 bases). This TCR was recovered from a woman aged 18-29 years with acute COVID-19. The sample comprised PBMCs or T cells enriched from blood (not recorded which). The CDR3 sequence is CASSPRDSQGNEQFF. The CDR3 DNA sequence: TGTGCCAGCAGTCCCCGGGACTCCCAAGGTAATGAGCAGTTCTTC.